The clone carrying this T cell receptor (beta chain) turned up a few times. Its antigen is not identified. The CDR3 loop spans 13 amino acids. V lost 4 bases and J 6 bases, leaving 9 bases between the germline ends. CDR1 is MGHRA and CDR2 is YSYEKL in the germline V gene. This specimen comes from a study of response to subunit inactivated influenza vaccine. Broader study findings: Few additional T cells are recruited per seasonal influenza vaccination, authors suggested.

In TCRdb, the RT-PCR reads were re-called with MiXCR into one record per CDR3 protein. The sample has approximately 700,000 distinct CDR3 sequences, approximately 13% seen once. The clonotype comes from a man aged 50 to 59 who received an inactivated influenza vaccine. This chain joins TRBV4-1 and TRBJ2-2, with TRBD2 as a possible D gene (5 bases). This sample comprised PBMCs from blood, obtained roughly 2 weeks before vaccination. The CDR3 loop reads CASSRKLAGELFF. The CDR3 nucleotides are TGCGCCAGCAGCCGAAAACTAGCCGGGGAGCTGTTTTTT.